Below are 3 T cell receptor beta chains sequenced from a single sample in a study of response to subunit inactivated influenza vaccine. One entry per CDR3 protein results from TCRdb running MiXCR on the RT-PCR reads. Here the sample spans fewer than 600,000 distinct CDR3 sequences, more than 7% being singletons. The material sequenced was PBMCs from blood, taken less than 30 months after vaccination. These receptors were collected from a man between 45 and 75 years old who received an inactivated influenza vaccine.

This clonotype was counted a few times. The rearrangement links TRBV28 to TRBJ1-2; a possible D gene is TRBD1 (5 bases). This CDR3 is 16 amino acids long. The germline V and J ends were trimmed by 5 bases and 5 bases, with 21 bases remaining between them. From germline, CDR1 is MDHEN and CDR2 SYDVKM. CDR3 amino acids: CASSPLWGRGEYGYTF. The DNA for the CDR3 is TGTGCCAGCAGTCCCCTGTGGGGACGGGGGGAATATGGCTACACCTTC.

At least ten counts were recorded for this clonotype. The chain carries TRBV9 and TRBJ2-7; 13 bases fit TRBD2. Germline V gene lookup returns CDR1 SGDLS and CDR2 YYNGEE. CDR3 size: 16 residues. After removal of 3 bases from V and 5 bases from J, the junction contained 8 bases not matched to a gene. The CDR3 loop reads CASSGRPGTSGNEQYF. The CDR3 nucleotides read TGTGCCAGCAGCGGCCGACCCGGGACTAGCGGGAACGAGCAGTACTTC. The full variable domain, its missing parts supplied by reference TRBV9 and TRBJ2-7, is DSGVTQTPKHLITATGQRVTLRCSPRSGDLSVYWYQQSLDQGLQFLIQYYNGEERAKGNILERFSAQQFPDLHSELNLSSLELGDSALYFCASSGRPGTSGNEQYFGPGTRLTVT.

There are many counts of this clonotype. The J gene is TRBJ2-2, the V gene TRBV12-3 or TRBV12-4, with TRBD1 identical over 9 bases. The CDR3 loop spans 16 amino acids. Germline trimming cut 0 bases from V and 4 bases from J; bases unmatched to any gene: 3. CDR3: CASSLAGTGSTGELFF. For the CDR3, the DNA is TGTGCCAGCAGTTTAGCAGGGACAGGGTCCACCGGGGAGCTGTTTTTT.